The 3 T cell receptor beta chains given below trace back to one sample, sequenced in a study of T cell responses to AZD1222 COVID-19 vaccine. Measured with immunoSEQ multiplex PCR; TCRdb has only the in-frame clones, and not every one. This sample has around 120,000 clones; roughly 88% occur once, and the top ten carry about 4.9%. The source was peripheral blood, collected on day 0 of AZD1222 vaccination. These receptors were collected from an adult in good health.

The chain couples TRBV3-1 (or the pseudogene TRBV3-2) to TRBJ2-7; D is undetermined. CDR3 length: 11 amino acids. From germline, CDR1 is LGHDT and CDR2 YNNKEL (reference sequence). The V gene lost 4 bases and the J gene lost 7 bases, with 8 bases spanning the gap. The CDR3 loop reads CASSLVGEQYF. The CDR3 DNA reads as TGTGCCAGCAGCCTCGTTGGGGAGCAGTACTTC.

This chain uses TRBV7-2 with TRBJ2-3, with 12 bases that match TRBD2. The germline gives CDR1 SGHTA, CDR2 FQGNSA. The CDR3 is made up of 15 amino acids. V lost 4 bases, J lost 2 bases, and 1 base stayed unmatched. The CDR3 DNA reads TGTGCCAGCAGCTCTAGCGGGGGGGCCACAGATACGCAGTATTTT. Translating gives CASSSSGGATDTQYF.

The J gene is TRBJ2-7, the V gene TRBV18; 9 bases agree with TRBD1. CDR3 length: 13 amino acids. The V gene's germline CDR1 is KGHSH and CDR2 LQKENI. J was trimmed by 5 bases and V by 2 bases; bases with no gene match: 1. The CDR3 loop is CASSPRTGDEQYF. In DNA, the CDR3 is TGTGCCAGCTCACCAAGGACAGGGGACGAGCAGTACTTC.